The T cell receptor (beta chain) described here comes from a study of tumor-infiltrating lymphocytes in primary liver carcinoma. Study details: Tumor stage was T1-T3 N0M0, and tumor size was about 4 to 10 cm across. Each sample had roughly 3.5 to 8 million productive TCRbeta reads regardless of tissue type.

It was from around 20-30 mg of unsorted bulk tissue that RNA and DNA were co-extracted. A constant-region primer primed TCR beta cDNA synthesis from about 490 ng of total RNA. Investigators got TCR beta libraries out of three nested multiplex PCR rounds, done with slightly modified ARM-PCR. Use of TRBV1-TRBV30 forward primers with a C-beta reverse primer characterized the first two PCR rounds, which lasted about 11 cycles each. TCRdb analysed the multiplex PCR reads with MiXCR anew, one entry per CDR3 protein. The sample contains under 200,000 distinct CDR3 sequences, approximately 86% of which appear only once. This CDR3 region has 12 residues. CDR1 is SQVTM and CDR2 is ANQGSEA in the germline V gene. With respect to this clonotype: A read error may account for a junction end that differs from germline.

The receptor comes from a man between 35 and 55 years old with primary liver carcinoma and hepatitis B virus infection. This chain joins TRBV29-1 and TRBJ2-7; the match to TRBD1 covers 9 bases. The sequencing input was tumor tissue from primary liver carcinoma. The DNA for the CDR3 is TGCAGCGTTGGGACAGGGGTCGGCAAGCAGAACTTC. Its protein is CSVGTGVGKQNF.